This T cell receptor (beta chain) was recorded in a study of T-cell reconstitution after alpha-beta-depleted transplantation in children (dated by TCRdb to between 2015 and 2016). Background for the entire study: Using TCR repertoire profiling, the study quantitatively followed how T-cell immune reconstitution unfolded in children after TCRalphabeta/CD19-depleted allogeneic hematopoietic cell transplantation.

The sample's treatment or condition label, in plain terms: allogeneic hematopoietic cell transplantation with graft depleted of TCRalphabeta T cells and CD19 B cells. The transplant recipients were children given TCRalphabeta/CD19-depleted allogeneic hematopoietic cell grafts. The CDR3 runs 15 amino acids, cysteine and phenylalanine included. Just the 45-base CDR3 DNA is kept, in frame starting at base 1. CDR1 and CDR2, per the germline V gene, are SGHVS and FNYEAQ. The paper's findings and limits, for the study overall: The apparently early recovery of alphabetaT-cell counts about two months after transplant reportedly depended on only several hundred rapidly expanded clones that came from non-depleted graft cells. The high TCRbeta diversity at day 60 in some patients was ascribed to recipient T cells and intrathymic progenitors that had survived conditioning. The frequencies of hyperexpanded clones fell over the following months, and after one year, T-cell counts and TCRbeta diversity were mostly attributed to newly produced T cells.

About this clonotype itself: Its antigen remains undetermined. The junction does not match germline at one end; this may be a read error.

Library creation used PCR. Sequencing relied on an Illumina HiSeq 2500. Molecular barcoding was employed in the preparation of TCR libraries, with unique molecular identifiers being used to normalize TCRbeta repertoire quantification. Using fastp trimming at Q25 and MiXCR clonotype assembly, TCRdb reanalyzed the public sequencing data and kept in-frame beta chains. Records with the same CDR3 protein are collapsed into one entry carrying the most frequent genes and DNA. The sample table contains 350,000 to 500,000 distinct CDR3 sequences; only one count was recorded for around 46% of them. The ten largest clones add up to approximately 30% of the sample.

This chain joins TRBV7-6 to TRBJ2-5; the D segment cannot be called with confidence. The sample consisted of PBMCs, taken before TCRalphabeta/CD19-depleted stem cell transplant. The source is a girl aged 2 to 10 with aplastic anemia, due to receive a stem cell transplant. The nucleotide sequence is TGTGCCAGCAGCTTAAGGGCCTCAGGCCCCGAGACCCGGTACTTC. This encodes CASSLRASGPETRYF. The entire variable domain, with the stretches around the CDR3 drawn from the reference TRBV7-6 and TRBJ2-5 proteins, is GAGVSQSPRYKVTKRGQDVALRCDPISGHVSLYWYRQALGQGPEFLTYFNYEAQQDKSGLPNDRFSAERPEGSISTLTIQRTEQRDSAMYRCASSLRASGPETRYFGPGTRLLVL.